The 30 T cell receptor beta chains reported below all come from one sample, sequenced in a study of control samples from healthy donors and cancer patients. Measured with immunoSEQ multiplex PCR; TCRdb has only the in-frame clones, and not every one. Of about 180,000 clones detected, 90% appear once; the ten largest clones hold around 1.5%. Specimen: blood. Receptors were obtained from a woman aged 50 to 60 in good health.

V is TRBV6-5 and J is TRBJ1-6; weak D call: TRBD1 (6 bases). The CDR3 runs to 16 residues. Trimming left V 0 bases short and J 9 bases short, with 15 bases between. Germline V gives CDR1 MNHEY, CDR2 SVGAGI. The CDR3 DNA reads TGTGCCAGCAGTTACTCGACCACAGGGAATGGTTCACCCCTCCACTTT. It codes for CASSYSTTGNGSPLHF.

V usage is TRBV28 and J usage is TRBJ2-4; D call uncertain. Germline V lookup: CDR1 MDHEN, CDR2 SYDVKM. Trimming removed 6 bases at V and 0 bases at J, with 12 bases between. The CDR3 is made up of 15 amino acids. The CDR3 here is CASRPSETAKNIQYF. CDR3 bases: TGTGCCAGCAGACCCTCGGAGACAGCCAAAAACATTCAGTACTTC.

This chain joins TRBV2 and TRBJ2-3; 7 nucleotides agree with TRBD1. With 6 bases clipped from V and 3 bases from J, the junction kept 9 bases outside the gene matches. The CDR3 totals 15 residues. CDR1 and CDR2 from the germline V gene are SNHLY and FYNNEI. CDR3 protein: CASSKTGFETDTQYF. In nucleotides, the CDR3 is TGTGCCAGCAGCAAGACAGGGTTCGAAACAGATACGCAGTATTTT.

This clone was seen a handful of times. The chain has TRBV11-2 and TRBJ2-7, with 12 positions matching TRBD2. The length of the CDR3 is 17 residues. Germline V gene sequence: CDR1 SGHAT, CDR2 FQNNGV. Trimming at V came to 6 bases and at J to 3 bases, leaving 12 bases not matched to a gene. CDR3 in amino acids: CASRMRTSGTHGYEQYF. CDR3 in DNA: TGTGCCAGCAGGATGAGGACTAGCGGGACACACGGCTACGAGCAGTACTTC.

The chain combines TRBV19 with TRBJ2-7; D is unresolved. Per germline, CDR1 LNHDA and CDR2 SQIVND (reference sequence). V lost 4 bases to trimming and J lost 6 bases, with 13 bases between them. The CDR3 extends over 13 amino acids. The CDR3 DNA sequence: TGTGCCAGTAGTAGCGCTTGGCTCAGCGAGCAGTACTTC. It yields the protein CASSSAWLSEQYF.

This clone turned up a few times. The sample holds other DNA sequences that translate to the same CDR3. J is TRBJ1-3 and V is TRBV24-1, with D unresolved. V dropped 3 bases and J dropped 0 bases, with 8 bases sitting between them. In germline, CDR1 is KGHDR, CDR2 SFDVKD. CDR3 length: 15 residues. This CDR3 is CATSDPRASGNTIYF. The DNA for the CDR3 is TGTGCCACCAGTGATCCCCGCGCCTCTGGAAACACCATATATTTT.

The rearrangement links TRBV27 to TRBJ2-1; D call uncertain. The CDR3 is made up of 13 amino acids. Trimming stripped 2 bases from V and 1 base from J, with 3 bases between. Germline lookup yields CDR1 MNHEY and CDR2 SMNVEV (reference sequence). In DNA, the CDR3 is TGTGCCAGCAGTTTAAATTCCTACAATGAGCAGTTCTTC. Its translation: CASSLNSYNEQFF.

The chain carries TRBV9 and TRBJ1-4; D might be TRBD1 (6 bases). Germline V gene data show CDR1 as SGDLS and CDR2 as YYNGEE. The CDR3 length is 12 residues. Trimming took off 2 bases at V and 8 bases at J, with 7 bases between the two ends. The CDR3 nucleotides read TGTGCCAGCAGCGTGAGGGGGGAAAAACTGTTTTTT. Translating it yields CASSVRGEKLFF.

This CDR3 is CSVAGASSYEQYF. DNA of the CDR3: TGCAGCGTTGCCGGGGCCAGCTCCTACGAGCAGTACTTC. The chain recombines TRBV29-1 with TRBJ2-7, with D tentatively TRBD1 or TRBD2 (5 bases each). The CDR3 sequence is 13 residues long. Germline V gene data show CDR1 as SQVTM and CDR2 as ANQGSEA. The ends were cut back, 4 bases at V and 0 bases at J, with 10 bases in the middle.

This clone was found a few times. This sequence joins TRBV6-1 and TRBJ1-1; 9 bases fit TRBD1. J gave up 5 bases and V 1 base, and 5 bases lay outside the gene matches. This CDR3 comprises 15 residues. Looked up from germline, CDR1 is MNHNS and CDR2 is SASEGT. The CDR3 coding sequence is TGTGCCAGCAGTGAAGACAGGGGGCGCCGGACTGAAGCTTTCTTT. This encodes CASSEDRGRRTEAFF.

This clone appeared a single time. The gene calls are TRBV30 and TRBJ2-7; TRBD1 aligns across 12 bases. Germline V gene data show CDR1 as GTSNPN and CDR2 as SVGIG (reference sequence). This CDR3 is 18 amino acids long. Germline trimming cut 0 bases from V and 2 bases from J; bases unmatched to any gene: 11. This chain's CDR3 is CAWSVREGRDRGPYEQYF. For the CDR3, the DNA is TGTGCCTGGAGTGTACGCGAAGGTCGGGACAGGGGGCCCTACGAGCAGTACTTC.

The CDR3 reads CASSLNSLNTEAFF. The CDR3 nucleotides are TGTGCCAGCAGCTTGAACAGTCTGAACACTGAAGCTTTCTTT. The chain couples TRBV7-8 to TRBJ1-1, with D unresolved. Trimming stripped 3 bases from V and 0 bases from J, with 8 bases between. CDR1 is SGHVS, CDR2 FQNEAQ, per germline. This CDR3 region has 14 residues.

This chain links TRBV12-5 with TRBJ2-7, with 9 bases identical to TRBD2. After removal of 9 bases from V and 0 bases from J, the junction contained 21 bases not matched to a gene. Germline V lookup: CDR1 LGHNT, CDR2 FRNRAP. The CDR3 has 19 residues. This CDR3 reads CARAGGGGPRETDSYEQYF. The CDR3 DNA reads as TGTGCTAGGGCGGGCGGGGGGGGACCGCGGGAGACAGACTCCTACGAGCAGTACTTC.

The chain combines TRBV4-2 with TRBJ1-5; D not certain. CDR1 and CDR2 (germline): LGHNA, YNFKEQ. The CDR3 covers 16 residues. V gave up 0 bases and J gave up 5 bases, with 14 bases separating them. CDR3 residues: CASSQEFGQTYQPQHF. The DNA for the CDR3 is TGTGCCAGCAGCCAAGAATTCGGGCAGACATATCAGCCCCAGCATTTT.

The genes are TRBV20-1 and TRBJ2-4; no clear D gene. In germline, CDR1 is DFQATT, CDR2 SNEGSKA (reference sequence). Trimming removed 3 bases at V and 8 bases at J, with 17 bases between. CDR3 length: 14 residues. The CDR3 protein is CSASRLGGEDIQYF. In nucleotides, the CDR3 is TGCAGTGCTAGTCGGCTAGGTGGAGAGGACATTCAGTACTTC.

The chain joins TRBV6-1 to TRBJ1-5; D gene unclear. Germline-derived CDR1 and CDR2 are MNHNS and SASEGT. This CDR3 is 16 amino acids long. Trimming pared 2 bases from V and 3 bases from J, leaving 14 bases between. The CDR3 reads CASSELRHRNNQPQHF. The CDR3 nucleotides read TGTGCCAGCAGTGAATTGCGACACCGGAACAATCAGCCCCAGCATTTT.

This clone was observed a single time. The sample carries other DNA sequences with the same CDR3. This chain connects TRBV6-5 to TRBJ2-3, with D perhaps TRBD2 (6 bases). The CDR3 is made up of 14 amino acids. V was shortened by 8 bases and J by 0 bases, with 12 bases between the two germline ends. The V gene's germline CDR1 is MNHEY and CDR2 SVGAGI. Written as DNA, the CDR3 is TGTGCCAGCCACCCGGGAGCCAGCACAGATACGCAGTATTTT. Translating gives CASHPGASTDTQYF.

This clone has only a few counts. J is TRBJ1-1 and V is TRBV5-1; maybe TRBD1 (6 bases). The germline gives CDR1 SGHRS, CDR2 YFSETQ. The V end lost 0 bases, the J end lost 1 base, and 19 bases lay between the germline ends. The CDR3 is 18 amino acids. Written as DNA, the CDR3 is TGCGCCAGCAGCTTGGGCGGGGGGCTGTATAAAACGAACACTGAAGCTTTCTTT. Protein product: CASSLGGGLYKTNTEAFF.

This clone has a single count. Different DNA sequences within this sample yield the same CDR3. The rearrangement joins TRBV19 to TRBJ1-5; no clear D gene. Germline CDR1 reads LNHDA; CDR2 reads SQIVND (reference sequence). CDR3 length: 13 amino acids. Trimming took off 6 bases at V and 0 bases at J, with 6 bases between the two ends. This chain's CDR3 is CASRTYSNQPQHF. CDR3 bases: TGTGCCAGTAGAACCTATAGCAATCAGCCCCAGCATTTT.

The rearrangement joins TRBV19 to TRBJ1-1, with D possibly matching TRBD1 (6 bases). The CDR3 consists of 13 residues. V was trimmed by 2 bases and J by 11 bases, leaving 15 bases between them. The germline gives CDR1 LNHDA, CDR2 SQIVND (reference sequence). The CDR3 loop reads CASSIKGNREAFF. CDR3 DNA: TGTGCCAGTAGTATAAAGGGGAACAGGGAGGCTTTCTTT.

The chain uses TRBV7-3 and TRBJ2-5; 9 bases fit TRBD2. The CDR3 spans 13 residues. The trim removed 5 bases at V and 9 bases at J, leaving 7 bases unmatched. The germline CDR1 and CDR2 sequences are SGHTA and FQGTGA. CDR3 sequence: CASSPFSGSSQYF. The CDR3 nucleotides read TGTGCCAGCAGCCCATTTAGCGGGAGTTCCCAGTACTTC.

CDR3: CASSEAPQETQYF. Written as DNA, the CDR3 is TGTGCCAGCAGCGAAGCCCCTCAAGAGACCCAGTACTTC. This chain connects TRBV7-9 to TRBJ2-5; D unresolved. The length of the CDR3 is 13 residues. Trimming shortened V by 5 bases and J by 2 bases, and 9 bases separated the two germline ends. Germline values: CDR1 SEHNR, CDR2 FQNEAQ (reference sequence).

The chain joins TRBV10-3 to TRBJ1-1; TRBD1 matches at 7 bases. The CDR3 sequence is 17 residues long. Losses at the gene ends were 10 bases for V and 0 bases for J; bases not matched to a gene: 17. Germline V CDR1 and CDR2: ENHRY, SYGVKD. CDR3 amino acids: CASIIGTAQKVNTEAFF. In nucleotides, the CDR3 is TGTGCCAGCATAATCGGGACAGCACAGAAGGTGAACACTGAAGCTTTCTTT.

This chain joins TRBV7-9 and TRBJ2-3; D is possibly TRBD1 or TRBD2 (5 bases each). Germline V gene data show CDR1 as SEHNR and CDR2 as FQNEAQ (reference sequence). V was shortened by 5 bases and J by 1 base, with 13 bases between the two germline ends. CDR3 length: 15 residues. CDR3 DNA sequence: TGTGCCAGCAGCCCCCCCCAGGGAGGCACAGATACGCAGTATTTT. It codes for CASSPPQGGTDTQYF.

This clone has just one count. The chain combines TRBV24-1 with TRBJ2-3; D is perhaps TRBD1 or TRBD2 (5 bases each). Deletions cut 4 bases from V and 2 bases from J, with 15 bases between. CDR1 and CDR2 from the germline V gene are KGHDR and SFDVKD. This CDR3 contains 16 residues. The CDR3 is CATSDPGRGHTDTQYF. DNA for the CDR3: TGTGCCACCAGTGACCCGGGACGTGGGCACACAGATACGCAGTATTTT.

The chain recombines TRBV3-1 (or the pseudogene TRBV3-2) with TRBJ2-7, with D possibly being TRBD1 (5 bases). The germline gives CDR1 LGHDT, CDR2 YNNKEL (reference sequence). V was clipped by 2 bases and J by 4 bases, with 12 bases between them. CDR3 length: 14 amino acids. CDR3 protein: CASSQSGRAYEQYF. CDR3 sequence (DNA): TGTGCCAGCAGCCAATCTGGCAGGGCTTACGAGCAGTACTTC.

There are many counts of this clone. This chain links TRBV5-6 with TRBJ1-5; TRBD1 matches at 8 bases. Germline CDR1 SGHDT, CDR2 YYEEEE. The CDR3 has 13 residues. The trim removed 4 bases at V and 12 bases at J, leaving 9 bases unmatched. The DNA of the CDR3 is TGTGCCAGCAGCCTGGGACAGGAGCTTCTCCAGCATTTT. This translates into CASSLGQELLQHF.

The rearrangement joins TRBV5-1 to TRBJ2-7, with D possibly TRBD2 on 6 matching bases. This CDR3 region has 15 residues. V shed 0 bases and J shed 4 bases, with 14 bases lying between them. Germline values: CDR1 SGHRS, CDR2 YFSETQ. The CDR3 DNA reads TGCGCCAGCAGCTTGGAACTAGCAGTACTTTACGAGCAGTACTTC. This sequence encodes CASSLELAVLYEQYF. The complete variable domain, with remaining parts taken from reference TRBV5-1 and TRBJ2-7, reads KAGVTQTPRYLIKTRGQQVTLSCSPISGHRSVSWYQQTPGQGLQFLFEYFSETQRNKGNFPGRFSGRQFSNSRSEMNVSTLELGDSALYLCASSLELAVLYEQYFGPGTRLTVT.

The chain joins TRBV6-6 to TRBJ2-1; 9 bases are shared with TRBD2. Germline-derived CDR1 and CDR2 are MNHNY and SVGAGI (reference sequence). CDR3 size: 15 residues. V lost 4 bases and J lost 5; bases outside the gene matches: 6. The CDR3 loop reads CASSWELAGNNEQFF. CDR3 sequence (DNA): TGTGCCAGCAGTTGGGAACTAGCGGGTAACAATGAGCAGTTCTTC.

The rearrangement uses TRBV6-1 and TRBJ1-1; the D is unclear. V shed 2 bases and J shed 5 bases, with 9 bases lying between them. The CDR3 contains 13 residues. CDR1 is MNHNS and CDR2 is SASEGT in the germline V gene. This chain's CDR3 is CASSEIDRTEAFF. The DNA for the CDR3 is TGTGCCAGCAGTGAAATAGACCGGACTGAAGCTTTCTTT.